These 22 T cell receptor beta chains were all obtained from the same sample, sequenced in a study of T cells after yellow fever vaccination (dated by TCRdb to the late 2010s). The treatment or condition label corresponds to: live attenuated yellow fever vaccine strain. Library prep was done by 5' RACE. TCRdb shows the sequencer as Illumina NovaSeq 6000. TCRdb took the public reads, trimmed them with fastp at Q25, ran MiXCR for clone calling and kept in-frame beta chains. Records with the same CDR3 protein are collapsed into one entry carrying the most frequent genes and DNA. This sample comprises 250,000 or so distinct CDR3 sequences, approximately 3.8% of them detected only once. The leading ten clones occupy 15% to 20% of the sample. Sample: PBMCs, taken 15 days after the yellow fever booster vaccination. The receptors were sampled from a man between 18 and 29 years old who received the YFV17D yellow fever vaccine.

This clonotype was counted at least ten times. The chain recombines TRBV6-6 with TRBJ2-2, with 11 nucleotides matching TRBD2. Per germline, CDR1 MNHNY and CDR2 SVGAGI (reference sequence). With 2 bases clipped from V and 1 base from J, the junction kept 3 bases outside the gene matches. The CDR3 extends over 17 amino acids. CDR3 residues: CASSYLLAGGNTGELFF. The CDR3 DNA reads as TGTGCCAGCAGTTACCTCCTAGCGGGGGGGAACACCGGGGAGCTGTTTTTT.

Ten or more counts support this clonotype. The chain couples TRBV11-2 to TRBJ1-2; 8 positions match TRBD1. The CDR3 extends over 15 amino acids. Unmatched junction bases numbered 8, after V lost 6 bases and J lost 2 bases. Germline V gene data show CDR1 as SGHAT and CDR2 as FQNNGV. CDR3 sequence reads: CASRTSRGPNYGYTF. Here the CDR3 DNA reads TGTGCCAGCAGGACTTCCAGGGGGCCCAACTATGGCTACACCTTC.

The chain carries TRBV16 and TRBJ1-6, with no clear D. Trimming took off 0 bases at V and 11 bases at J, with 8 bases between the two ends. The CDR3 extends over 13 amino acids. Germline V gene sequence: CDR1 KGHSY, CDR2 FQNENV. CDR3 loop: CASSQSPGAPLHF. The CDR3 DNA follows: TGTGCCAGCAGCCAATCCCCTGGCGCACCCCTCCACTTT.

The table lists this clonotype with many counts. At one boundary the junction diverges from the germline segment, which might be a read error. V gene TRBV20-1 combines with J gene TRBJ1-2, with D unresolved. Germline CDR1 reads DFQATT; CDR2 reads SNEGSKA (reference sequence). This CDR3 region has 12 residues. CDR3 DNA: TGCAGTGCTAGGGGTAGAGGTTATGACTACACCTTC. It codes for CSARGRGYDYTF.

This clonotype was counted ten times or more. This chain's CDR3 is CASSLRSGGGYTGELFF. The CDR3 bases are TGTGCCAGCAGCTTGAGGTCGGGCGGGGGATACACCGGGGAGCTGTTTTTT. The chain uses TRBV5-6 and TRBJ2-2; 7 positions match TRBD2. Germline loops: CDR1 SGHDT, CDR2 YYEEEE. Trimming took 1 base from V and 3 from J; bases not matched to a gene: 9. This CDR3 comprises 17 residues.

In its sample, this clonotype was seen many times. This chain uses TRBV19 with TRBJ1-5; D gene uncertain. The V and J ends lost 2 bases and 11 bases respectively, with 10 bases between them. CDR1 is LNHDA and CDR2 is SQIVND in the germline V gene (reference sequence). This CDR3 region has 12 residues. CDR3 region: CASSIRGESQHF. Written as DNA, the CDR3 is TGTGCCAGTAGTATACGAGGAGAGTCCCAGCATTTT.

This clonotype was seen repeatedly, ten times or more. The chain combines TRBV9 with TRBJ2-7; TRBD1 is a possible D gene (5 bases). This CDR3 has 13 amino acids. The V and J ends lost 0 bases and 7 bases respectively, with 11 bases between them. Germline lookup yields CDR1 SGDLS and CDR2 YYNGEE. CDR3 sequence (DNA): TGTGCCAGCAGCGTAGAACAGGACCTTGAGCAGTACTTC. Its translation is CASSVEQDLEQYF.

Many counts were recorded for this clonotype. This sequence joins TRBV29-1 and TRBJ2-2; 7 bases line up with TRBD2. CDR3 length equals 15 residues. Germline V lookup: CDR1 SQVTM, CDR2 ANQGSEA. Trimming at V came to 6 bases and at J to 4 bases, leaving 11 bases not matched to a gene. The CDR3 loop is CSVPKASGATGELFF. The CDR3 DNA reads as TGCAGCGTCCCCAAAGCCAGCGGGGCCACCGGGGAGCTGTTTTTT.

In this sample, this clonotype turned up many times. The chain joins TRBV20-1 to TRBJ1-1; D gene ambiguous. The ends were cut back, 8 bases at V and 5 bases at J, with 18 bases in the middle. This CDR3 has 13 amino acids. CDR1 is DFQATT and CDR2 is SNEGSKA in the germline V gene (reference sequence). CDR3 in amino acids: CSTRRREKTEAFF. The CDR3 nucleotides are TGCAGTACAAGACGGCGGGAAAAGACTGAAGCTTTCTTT.

The table lists this clonotype with many counts. The chain recombines TRBV7-2 with TRBJ2-1, with D tentatively TRBD1 (6 bases). CDR1 is SGHTA and CDR2 is FQGNSA in the germline V gene. The CDR3 has 15 residues. V dropped 5 bases and J dropped 8 bases, with 19 bases sitting between them. DNA of the CDR3: TGTGCCAGCAGCCGCACCAGGGGAGATTGGCATGAGCAGTTCTTC. Its protein is CASSRTRGDWHEQFF.

This clonotype was seen repeatedly, ten times or more. The gene calls are TRBV5-1 and TRBJ2-3; no clear D. Trimming shortened V by 2 bases and J by 1 base, and 8 bases separated the two germline ends. Germline V gene lookup returns CDR1 SGHRS and CDR2 YFSETQ. The CDR3 totals 14 residues. The CDR3 DNA is TGCGCCAGCAGCTTATGGCGCGGCACAGATACGCAGTATTTT. This sequence encodes CASSLWRGTDTQYF.

This clonotype was detected ten times or more. This chain joins TRBV7-2 and TRBJ2-5; 7 bases map to TRBD2. With 5 bases clipped from V and 2 bases from J, the junction kept 14 bases outside the gene matches. CDR1 is SGHTA, CDR2 FQGNSA, per germline. CDR3 size: 17 residues. The CDR3 loop is CASSPGGGRGGQETQYF. The DNA for the CDR3 is TGTGCCAGCAGCCCTGGGGGTGGGAGGGGAGGTCAAGAGACCCAGTACTTC.

The rearrangement links TRBV24-1 to TRBJ1-2; possible D gene TRBD1, 6 bases. V lost 4 bases, J lost 9 bases, and 11 bases lay in between. CDR3 length equals 12 residues. Looked up from germline, CDR1 is KGHDR and CDR2 is SFDVKD. The DNA for the CDR3 is TGTGCCACCAGTGACCCAGGGGCGCGCTACACCTTC. Protein sequence: CATSDPGARYTF.

In its sample, this clonotype was seen many times. The chain couples TRBV28 to TRBJ1-1; 9 bases agree with TRBD1. V shed 3 bases, J shed 7 bases, and the junction held 3 bases outside the gene matches. The CDR3 is 13 residues long. Germline V gene lookup returns CDR1 MDHEN and CDR2 SYDVKM. CDR3 sequence reads: CASSLLGQGEAFF. CDR3 coding DNA: TGTGCCAGCAGTTTGTTGGGACAGGGTGAAGCTTTCTTT.

This clonotype has just a few counts. The CDR3 reads CASSHSWAGGDNEQFF. CDR3 bases: TGTGCCAGCAGCCATTCCTGGGCGGGGGGGGACAATGAGCAGTTCTTC. The chain carries TRBV5-4 and TRBJ2-1; 9 bases agree with TRBD2. The CDR3 loop spans 16 amino acids. Germline lookup yields CDR1 SGHNT and CDR2 YYREEE (reference sequence). The V segment lost 4 bases and the J segment 5 bases; nucleotides outside the gene matches: 10.

This clonotype was seen ten or more times. The V gene is TRBV20-1, the J gene TRBJ1-6; no reliable D call. Germline lookup yields CDR1 DFQATT and CDR2 SNEGSKA (reference sequence). V lost 2 bases and J lost 14, with 10 bases in between. The CDR3 consists of 11 residues. Here the CDR3 DNA reads TGCAGTGCTAGACCAAGTAGATCCCTCCACTTT. Amino acids: CSARPSRSLHF.

This clonotype was counted at least ten times. CDR3 amino acids: CASPPNHTQYF. CDR3 nucleotides: TGTGCCAGCCCCCCTAACCATACGCAGTACTTC. The chain employs TRBV7-2 and TRBJ2-5; D not resolved. Germline V lookup: CDR1 SGHTA, CDR2 FQGNSA. Trimming took 8 bases from V and 11 from J, leaving 15 bases between them. CDR3 size: 11 residues.

This clonotype was recorded many times. The chain combines TRBV5-1 with TRBJ2-7; TRBD1 is a possible D gene (5 bases). V lost 2 bases, J lost 6 bases, and 15 bases lay in between. From germline, CDR1 is SGHRS and CDR2 YFSETQ. The CDR3 is made up of 14 amino acids. The DNA for the CDR3 is TGCGCCAGCAGCTTAGACCGACAGAGCTCCGAGCAGTACGTC. Its protein product is CASSLDRQSSEQYV.

This clonotype was found many times. The J gene is TRBJ2-3, the V gene TRBV5-1; D gene uncertain. V lost 7 bases to trimming and J lost 1 base, with 10 bases between them. CDR1 and CDR2 (germline): SGHRS, YFSETQ. This CDR3 contains 13 residues. This CDR3 reads CASGPQGTDTQYF. Written as DNA, the CDR3 is TGCGCCAGCGGACCGCAGGGCACAGATACGCAGTATTTT.

This clonotype was recorded a few times. The chain is built from TRBV5-8 and TRBJ1-5, with D perhaps TRBD1 (5 bases). The CDR3 has 14 residues. Germline V gives CDR1 SGHTS, CDR2 YDEGEE. The germline V and J ends were trimmed by 9 bases and 4 bases, with 17 bases remaining between them. The CDR3 coding sequence is TGTGCCACCGCGTGGGGCAGCCTAAATCAGCCCCAGCATTTT. This gives the protein CATAWGSLNQPQHF.

This clonotype was counted many times. This chain uses TRBV7-2 with TRBJ2-6, with no clear D. Deletions cut 6 bases from V and 4 bases from J, with 10 bases between. The V gene's germline CDR1 is SGHTA and CDR2 FQGNSA. The CDR3 totals 14 residues. The CDR3 DNA follows: TGTGCCAGCAGAAAAGCTGGGGGGGCCAACGTCCTGACTTTC. Translation gives CASRKAGGANVLTF.

This clonotype was detected many times. J is TRBJ1-2 and V is TRBV7-9; D unresolved. Germline loops: CDR1 SEHNR, CDR2 FQNEAQ (reference sequence). This CDR3 has 14 amino acids. V shed 7 bases and J shed 3 bases, with 15 bases lying between them. CDR3 region: CASTPGPGHYGYTF. CDR3 in DNA: TGTGCCAGCACCCCGGGCCCCGGGCACTATGGCTACACCTTC.